Presented here are 8 T cell receptor beta chains from one specimen sequenced in a study of blood T cell repertoires in COVID-19. Profiled with immunoSEQ multiplex PCR; TCRdb holds only in-frame clones, not every one. This table holds over 300,000 clones, roughly 85% found once. The specimen sequenced was peripheral blood. The receptors derive from a human donor in a cohort sampled during active COVID-19.

This clone was counted only a few times. The chain uses TRBV9 and TRBJ1-1; 8 bases line up with TRBD1. J lost 4 bases, V lost 4 bases, and 3 bases had no gene match. The CDR3 totals 13 residues. Germline V gene lookup returns CDR1 SGDLS and CDR2 YYNGEE. The CDR3 reads CASSLTGGTEAFF. In nucleotides, the CDR3 is TGTGCCAGCAGCCTTACAGGGGGCACTGAAGCTTTCTTT.

This clone showed up just a few times. The rearrangement links TRBV5-1 to TRBJ1-2; weak D call: TRBD1 (6 bases). This CDR3 spans 15 amino acids. Germline CDR1 and CDR2: SGHRS and YFSETQ. V was cut by 1 base and J by 2 bases, with 12 bases left in between. CDR3 DNA: TGCGCCAGCAGCTTGTCATACCAGGGGAACTATGGCTACACCTTC. Its translation is CASSLSYQGNYGYTF. The variable domain in full, with the rest retrieved from reference TRBV5-1 and TRBJ1-2, is KAGVTQTPRYLIKTRGQQVTLSCSPISGHRSVSWYQQTPGQGLQFLFEYFSETQRNKGNFPGRFSGRQFSNSRSEMNVSTLELGDSALYLCASSLSYQGNYGYTFGSGTRLTVV.

Only one count was recorded for this clone. This rearrangement joins TRBV29-1 to TRBJ2-3, with TRBD2 matching over 8 bases. Germline values: CDR1 SQVTM, CDR2 ANQGSEA. Trimming at V came to 6 bases and at J to 2 bases, leaving 10 bases not matched to a gene. The CDR3 is made up of 15 amino acids. CDR3 DNA: TGCAGCGTAAACGCGGGGGGCCGATACACAGATACGCAGTATTTT. Encoded protein: CSVNAGGRYTDTQYF.

This clone was seen just once. The chain links TRBV6-1 to TRBJ2-7; 7 positions match TRBD2. Germline V gene sequence: CDR1 MNHNS, CDR2 SASEGT. Trimming cost V 3 bases and J 4 bases; bases outside gene matches: 12. This CDR3 has 16 amino acids. CDR3 in DNA: TGTGCCAGCAGTGACCCGGCTCTAGCGGCGAAATACGAGCAGTACTTC. Amino acid sequence: CASSDPALAAKYEQYF.

The CDR3 loop is CASRDTNYEQYF. CDR3 DNA sequence: TGTGCCAGCAGGGACACAAACTACGAGCAGTACTTC. This rearrangement joins TRBV2 to TRBJ2-7; D possibly corresponds to TRBD1 (5 bases). This CDR3 is built from 12 residues. V was cut by 6 bases and J by 3 bases, with 9 bases left in between. CDR1 and CDR2 (germline): SNHLY, FYNNEI.

The rearrangement links TRBV14 to TRBJ2-7, with TRBD1 matching 11 bases. J gave up 4 bases and V 4 bases, and 9 bases lay outside the gene matches. Germline lookup yields CDR1 SGHDN and CDR2 FVKESK. The CDR3 sequence is 16 residues long. In DNA, the CDR3 is TGTGCCAGCAGCCGTCGGGACAGGGGGAAAACATACGAGCAGTACTTC. Protein sequence: CASSRRDRGKTYEQYF. The full variable domain, completed using reference TRBV14 and TRBJ2-7, is EAGVTQFPSHSVIEKGQTVTLRCDPISGHDNLYWYRRVMGKEIKFLLHFVKESKQDESGMPNNRFLAERTGGTYSTLKVQPAELEDSGVYFCASSRRDRGKTYEQYFGPGTRLTVT.

The chain employs TRBV18 and TRBJ2-7; possible D gene TRBD1, 6 bases. Germline V gene data show CDR1 as KGHSH and CDR2 as LQKENI. The V gene lost 6 bases and the J gene lost 7 bases, with 13 bases spanning the gap. The CDR3 totals 12 residues. CDR3 sequence: CASSRDTPEQYF. In nucleotides, the CDR3 is TGTGCCAGCTCCCGGGACACACCGGAGCAGTACTTC.

The chain joins TRBV19 to TRBJ2-2; weak D call: TRBD2 (6 bases). CDR3 length: 14 residues. V lost 5 bases to trimming and J lost 3 bases, with 10 bases between them. In germline, CDR1 is LNHDA, CDR2 SQIVND (reference sequence). CDR3 loop: CASSYPGDTGELFF. CDR3 coding DNA: TGTGCCAGTAGTTATCCGGGGGACACCGGGGAGCTGTTTTTT.